The next 19 T cell receptor beta chains were all read from a single sample in a study of technical replicates of blood from a few donors. Produced via immunoSEQ multiplex PCR; TCRdb's table is partial and in-frame only. This table has more than 65,000 clones, roughly 93% appearing once. The sequencing input was T cells isolated from PBMCs. The receptor source for this set is a human donor in good health.

This chain connects TRBV7-8 to TRBJ1-4; D gene uncertain. The germline V gene encodes CDR1 SGHVS and CDR2 FQNEAQ. CDR3 length: 14 amino acids. Trimming stripped 6 bases from V and 8 bases from J, with 16 bases between. CDR3 amino acids: CASRGLDTGEKLFF. For the CDR3, the DNA is TGTGCCAGCAGGGGCTTGGATACGGGGGAAAAACTGTTTTTT.

The CDR3 is CASSLEAGVVYEQYF. DNA for the CDR3: TGCGCCAGCAGCTTAGAAGCGGGAGTCGTGTACGAGCAGTACTTC. V gene TRBV5-1 combines with J gene TRBJ2-7; 8 bases agree with TRBD2. V lost 2 bases and J lost 4; bases outside the gene matches: 8. This CDR3 region has 15 residues. Germline CDR1 is SGHRS and CDR2 is YFSETQ.

This clone was observed a single time. J is TRBJ2-1 and V is TRBV29-1; 8 bases line up with TRBD2. CDR1 SQVTM and CDR2 ANQGSEA come from the germline V gene. V shed 5 bases, J shed 10 bases, and the junction held 4 bases outside the gene matches. There are 11 residues in the CDR3. The CDR3 coding sequence is TGCAGCGTTATCAAGCGGGAGGAGCAGTTCTTC. It specifies CSVIKREEQFF.

This sequence joins TRBV13 and TRBJ2-1, with D possibly TRBD2 on 6 matching bases. The germline V gene has CDR1 PRHDT and CDR2 FYEKMQ (reference sequence). V was clipped by 5 bases and J by 8 bases, with 13 bases between them. The CDR3 consists of 13 residues. The CDR3 bases are TGTGCCAGCAGCCGGTTCGGCGGGGATGAGCAGTTCTTC. Translating it yields CASSRFGGDEQFF.

The chain employs TRBV5-4 and TRBJ2-7; TRBD2 aligns across 7 bases. The CDR3 is 14 amino acids. Germline lookup yields CDR1 SGHNT and CDR2 YYREEE (reference sequence). V gave up 9 bases and J gave up 5 bases; unmatched junction bases: 14. The CDR3 coding sequence is TGTGCCATTACCACCCCGGGGGGTAACGACGAGCAGTACTTC. This encodes CAITTPGGNDEQYF.

This rearrangement joins TRBV9 to TRBJ2-1; 10 positions agree with TRBD2. V dropped 0 bases and J dropped 1; count of bases not matched to a gene: 10. CDR3 size: 19 residues. The germline gives CDR1 SGDLS, CDR2 YYNGEE. CDR3 bases: TGTGCCAGCAGCGTAGAAGGAGTTAGCGGGAGGTGGTCCTACAATGAGCAGTTCTTC. It encodes CASSVEGVSGRWSYNEQFF.

The chain is built from TRBV4-2 and TRBJ2-7; 9 positions match TRBD1. CDR3 length equals 16 residues. Germline CDR1 and CDR2: LGHNA and YNFKEQ. The junction had 9 bases not matched to a gene; V was cut back by 1 base and J by 5 bases. CDR3 sequence: CASSQGMGQGLHEQYF. Written as DNA, the CDR3 is TGTGCCAGCAGCCAAGGAATGGGACAGGGCCTCCACGAGCAGTACTTC.

The genes are TRBV6-5 and TRBJ1-2; 7 bases align to TRBD1. Germline assignment: CDR1 MNHEY and CDR2 SVGAGI. Trimming removed 8 bases from V and 7 bases from J; junction bases left unmatched: 13. There are 14 residues in the CDR3. The CDR3 protein is CASGSTGTDFGYTF. For the CDR3, the DNA is TGTGCCAGCGGCAGCACTGGGACAGATTTTGGCTACACCTTC.

The chain links TRBV14 to TRBJ2-3; no firm D call. Deletions cut 1 base from V and 2 bases from J, with 10 bases between. From germline, CDR1 is SGHDN and CDR2 FVKESK. The CDR3 is made up of 15 amino acids. DNA of the CDR3: TGTGCCAGCAGCCAAGGGTCGGTTTACACAGATACGCAGTATTTT. Translated, it gives CASSQGSVYTDTQYF.

The rearrangement joins TRBV27 to TRBJ2-5, with 10 bases aligning to TRBD2. V shed 8 bases, J shed 1 base, and the junction held 7 bases outside the gene matches. The CDR3 runs to 15 residues. In germline, CDR1 is MNHEY, CDR2 SMNVEV (reference sequence). The CDR3, as DNA: TGTGCCAGCGGCTTAGGGACTAGCGTCCAAGAGACCCAGTACTTC. As protein: CASGLGTSVQETQYF.

The genes are TRBV7-2 and TRBJ2-7; D might be TRBD1 (6 bases). Germline CDR1 reads SGHTA; CDR2 reads FQGNSA. V was clipped by 5 bases and J by 1 base, with 15 bases between them. The CDR3 has 15 amino acids. The CDR3 DNA sequence: TGTGCCAGCAGCGCGAACCGGGACATTTCCTACGAGCAGTACTTC. As protein: CASSANRDISYEQYF.

The chain employs TRBV5-8 and TRBJ2-1; 7 bases line up with TRBD1. The CDR3 sequence is 14 residues long. Germline V gene data show CDR1 as SGHTS and CDR2 as YDEGEE. Trimming at V came to 0 bases and at J to 6 bases, leaving 3 bases not matched to a gene. CDR3 DNA sequence: TGTGCCAGCAGCTTGGGGGACAGCATCAATGAGCAGTTCTTC. It yields the protein CASSLGDSINEQFF. Filled out from reference TRBV5-8 and TRBJ2-1, the complete variable domain reads EAGVTQSPTHLIKTRGQQATLRCSPISGHTSVYWYQQALGLGLQFLLWYDEGEERNRGNFPPRFSGRQFPNYSSELNVNALELEDSALYLCASSLGDSINEQFFGPGTRLTVL.

This clone is a singleton in its sample. J is TRBJ2-5 and V is TRBV27, with 11 bases that match TRBD2. V shed 3 bases, J shed 5 bases, and the junction held 8 bases outside the gene matches. This CDR3 is 16 amino acids long. The V gene's germline CDR1 is MNHEY and CDR2 SMNVEV (reference sequence). DNA of the CDR3: TGTGCCAGCAGTTTTTGGTCACTAGCGGGAGCGGAGACCCAGTACTTC. This sequence encodes CASSFWSLAGAETQYF.

The chain employs TRBV6-5 and TRBJ2-7; 9 bases align to TRBD2. CDR1 and CDR2 (germline): MNHEY, SVGAGI. The CDR3 is 14 amino acids. The V segment lost 7 bases and the J segment 2 bases; nucleotides outside the gene matches: 6. The CDR3 DNA reads TGTGCCAGCACCCTGACTAGCGGAACCTACGAGCAGTACTTC. Protein sequence: CASTLTSGTYEQYF.

CDR3 DNA: TGTGCCAGCAGCGTCTCGGGTGGATTGAACACTGAAGCTTTCTTT. Encoded protein: CASSVSGGLNTEAFF. The J gene is TRBJ1-1, the V gene TRBV9; D uncertain. V lost 2 bases to trimming and J lost 0 bases, with 11 bases between them. Germline V gene data show CDR1 as SGDLS and CDR2 as YYNGEE. This CDR3 spans 15 amino acids.

Only one count was recorded for this clone. CDR3 sequence: CASSLARLVSYNEQFF. DNA of the CDR3: TGTGCCAGCAGCTTAGCTCGGCTAGTCTCCTACAATGAGCAGTTCTTC. The V and J genes are TRBV11-2 and TRBJ2-1; the D is unclear. Trimming shortened V by 1 base and J by 0 bases, and 10 bases separated the two germline ends. The CDR3 runs 16 residues. Germline V gene lookup returns CDR1 SGHAT and CDR2 FQNNGV.

This clone occurred a few times. J is TRBJ1-1 and V is TRBV11-3; D not resolved. Between the trimmed V and J ends, which lost 2 bases and 0 bases, there was a span of 7 bases. Germline CDR1 SGHNT, CDR2 YENEEA. There are 14 residues in the CDR3. CDR3 DNA: TGTGCCAGCAGCTTAACAAGTTTGAACACTGAAGCTTTCTTT. Residues: CASSLTSLNTEAFF.

This chain uses TRBV6-5 with TRBJ2-5, with D unresolved. Germline lookup yields CDR1 MNHEY and CDR2 SVGAGI. The CDR3 runs 15 residues. The V and J ends lost 0 bases and 2 bases respectively, with 10 bases between them. As DNA, the CDR3 is TGTGCCAGCAGTTACTCGATCCGCAGTCAAGAGACCCAGTACTTC. Its protein is CASSYSIRSQETQYF.

The CDR3, as DNA: TGCGCCAGCAGCGGTGGACAGGTTAGCACAGATACGCAGTATTTT. Residues: CASSGGQVSTDTQYF. This chain connects TRBV5-1 to TRBJ2-3; 7 nucleotides agree with TRBD1. The CDR3 is 15 residues long. With V trimmed by 4 bases and J by 0 bases, 5 bases remained unmatched. Germline lookup yields CDR1 SGHRS and CDR2 YFSETQ.